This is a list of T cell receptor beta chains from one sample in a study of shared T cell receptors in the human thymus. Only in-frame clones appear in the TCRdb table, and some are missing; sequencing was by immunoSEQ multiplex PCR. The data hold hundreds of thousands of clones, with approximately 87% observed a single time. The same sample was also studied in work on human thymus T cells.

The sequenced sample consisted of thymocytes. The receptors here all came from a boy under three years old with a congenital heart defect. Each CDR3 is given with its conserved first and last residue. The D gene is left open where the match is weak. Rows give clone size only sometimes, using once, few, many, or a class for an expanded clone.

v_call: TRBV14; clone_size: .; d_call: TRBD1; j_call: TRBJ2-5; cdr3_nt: TGTGCCAGCAGCCGAAATAGGGGGCAGGGGCGAGAGACCCAGTACTTC; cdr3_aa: CASSRNRGQGRETQYF
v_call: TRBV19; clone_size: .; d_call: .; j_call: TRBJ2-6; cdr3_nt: TGTGCCAGCCAAAAATCTGGGGCCAACGTCCTGACTTTC; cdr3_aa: CASQKSGANVLTF
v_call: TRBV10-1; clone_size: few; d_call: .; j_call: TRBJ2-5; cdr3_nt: TGCGCCAGCAGTTCGGGAATACAAGAGACCCAGTACTTC; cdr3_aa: CASSSGIQETQYF
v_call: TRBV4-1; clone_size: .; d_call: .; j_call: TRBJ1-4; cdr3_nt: TGCGCCAGCAGCCAACACAGGGTCCGGAATGAAAAACTGTTTTTT; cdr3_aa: CASSQHRVRNEKLFF
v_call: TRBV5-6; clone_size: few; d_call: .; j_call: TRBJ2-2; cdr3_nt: TGTGCCGCCACCCGGGGTACGGACACCGGGGAGCTGTTTTTT; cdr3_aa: CAATRGTDTGELFF
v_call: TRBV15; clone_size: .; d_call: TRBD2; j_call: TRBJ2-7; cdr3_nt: TGTGCCACCAGCAGAGATATCCGGGAGGGTGGGGAGCAGTACTTC; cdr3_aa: CATSRDIREGGEQYF
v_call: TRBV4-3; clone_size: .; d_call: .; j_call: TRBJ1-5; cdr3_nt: TGCGCCAGCAGCCAAGATCCCCCCGGTTTAAGCAATCAGCCCCAGCATTTT; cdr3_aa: CASSQDPPGLSNQPQHF
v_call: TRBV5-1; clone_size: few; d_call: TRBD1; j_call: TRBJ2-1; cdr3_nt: TGCGCCAGCAGCACTGACAGGGGTGGTTGTGGCAAGCAGTTCTTC; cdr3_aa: CASSTDRGGCGKQFF
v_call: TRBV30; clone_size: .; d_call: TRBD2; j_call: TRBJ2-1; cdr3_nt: TGTGCCTGGACCCCAGGCCAGCGGGGGTACAATGAGCAGTTCTTC; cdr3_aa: CAWTPGQRGYNEQFF
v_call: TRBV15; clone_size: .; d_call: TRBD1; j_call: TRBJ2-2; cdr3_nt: TGTGCCACCAGCAGCCCGAGGACAGGGGGGAAGGCCGGGGAGCTGTTTTTT; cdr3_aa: CATSSPRTGGKAGELFF
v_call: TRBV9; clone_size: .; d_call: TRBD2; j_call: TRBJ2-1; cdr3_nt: TGTGCCAGCAGCGTAGAATCCCGGACTAGCGGGAGGGGAAATGAGCAGTTCTTC; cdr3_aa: CASSVESRTSGRGNEQFF
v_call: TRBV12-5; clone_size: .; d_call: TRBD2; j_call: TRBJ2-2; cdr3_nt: TGTGCTAGTGGTTTGGGCGGGAGGGCCGTTGGGGAGCTGTTTTTT; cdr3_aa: CASGLGGRAVGELFF
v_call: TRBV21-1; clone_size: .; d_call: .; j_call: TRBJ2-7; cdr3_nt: TGTGCCAGCAGCAAAGGGGGCGGGGGCTGGACGTACGAGCAGTACTTC; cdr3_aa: CASSKGGGGWTYEQYF
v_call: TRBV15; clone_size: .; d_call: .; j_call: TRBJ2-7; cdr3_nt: TGTGCCACCAGCAGAGATCGAGATTGGGGGGGCCCCGGAGGCGAGCAGTACTTC; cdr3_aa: CATSRDRDWGGPGGEQYF
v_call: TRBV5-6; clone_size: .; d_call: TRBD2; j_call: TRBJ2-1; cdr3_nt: TGTGCCAGCAGCTTGGGACTAGCGGGATACTACAATGAGCAGTTCTTC; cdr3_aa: CASSLGLAGYYNEQFF
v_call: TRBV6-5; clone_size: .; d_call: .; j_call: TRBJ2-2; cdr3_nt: TGTGCCAGCAGTTACTTAGGCGGGACGAACACCGGGGAGCTGTTTTTT; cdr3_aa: CASSYLGGTNTGELFF
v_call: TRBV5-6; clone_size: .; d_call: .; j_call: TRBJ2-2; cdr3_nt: TGTGCCAGCAGCTTGGGCTTGCAGGGGCAAGGCGGGGAGCTGTTTTTT; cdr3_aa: CASSLGLQGQGGELFF
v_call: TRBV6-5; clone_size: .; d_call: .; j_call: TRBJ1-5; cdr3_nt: TGTGCCAGCCTTCCACCGGGTCACCCCGATAGGCCCCAGCATTTT; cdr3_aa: CASLPPGHPDRPQHF
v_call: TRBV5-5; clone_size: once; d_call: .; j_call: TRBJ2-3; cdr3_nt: TGTGCCAGCAGAAATGGAGGTCCAGCTACCCTCACAGATACGCAGTATTTT; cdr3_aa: CASRNGGPATLTDTQYF
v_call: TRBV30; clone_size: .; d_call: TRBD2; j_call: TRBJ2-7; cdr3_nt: TGTGCCTTGGCGCGGGGGTTCCAGGTCCACGAGCAGTACTTC; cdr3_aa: CALARGFQVHEQYF